This record concerns one TCR beta chain sequence. Produced via immunoSEQ multiplex PCR; TCRdb's table is partial and in-frame only. Of fewer than 350,000 clones listed, approximately 91% are singletons. This CDR3 spans 15 amino acids. Trimming removed 4 bases at V and 0 bases at J, with 10 bases between. CDR1 and CDR2 from the germline V gene are SGHTA and FQGNSA. The data were taken from a study of blood T cell repertoires in COVID-19. This clonotype was obtained from a middle-aged woman with acute COVID-19. J is TRBJ2-4 and V is TRBV7-2; D is unclear. Input material: PBMCs or T cells enriched from blood (not recorded which). Written as DNA, the CDR3 is TGTGCCAGCAGCTCCATGAGCGTAGCCAAAAACATTCAGTACTTC. Protein sequence: CASSSMSVAKNIQYF.